These 30 T cell receptor beta chains share one sample of origin, sequenced in a study of T cell responses to AZD1222 COVID-19 vaccine. TCRdb's copy holds only in-frame clones and misses some; the assay was immunoSEQ multiplex PCR. This sample yields around 140,000 clones, of which about nine tenths are seen a single time; around 3.8% belongs to the top ten. The input for sequencing was peripheral blood, taken 28 days after the second AZD1222 dose. The receptor set was obtained from an adult who received the AZD1222 COVID-19 vaccine.

This clone was found once. The gene calls are TRBV6-5 and TRBJ2-1; no clear D gene. Trimming pared 5 bases from V and 5 bases from J, leaving 1 base between. The CDR3 spans 10 residues. Germline loops: CDR1 MNHEY, CDR2 SVGAGI. DNA of the CDR3: TGTGCCAGCAGTAACAATGAGCAGTTCTTC. It specifies CASSNNEQFF.

The gene calls are TRBV9 and TRBJ2-2, with D possibly TRBD1 on 6 matching bases. The germline V gene has CDR1 SGDLS and CDR2 YYNGEE. The CDR3 length is 15 residues. V lost 3 bases, J lost 4 bases, and 13 bases lay in between. The CDR3 reads CASSGAGAATGELFF. CDR3 sequence (DNA): TGTGCCAGCAGCGGGGCAGGGGCGGCCACCGGGGAGCTGTTTTTT.

About this clone: Other DNA sequences of this sample code for an identical CDR3. The V and J genes are TRBV12-3 or TRBV12-4 and TRBJ1-6; no clear D gene. The CDR3 contains 12 residues. Trimming shortened V by 2 bases and J by 6 bases, and 2 bases separated the two germline ends. The DNA for the CDR3 is TGTGCCAGCAGTTTAAGTAATTCACCCCTCCACTTT. Translated, it gives CASSLSNSPLHF.

This chain links TRBV27 with TRBJ2-3; D is possibly TRBD1 (6 bases). This CDR3 comprises 15 residues. The germline gives CDR1 MNHEY, CDR2 SMNVEV (reference sequence). Trimming removed 7 bases at V and 0 bases at J, with 14 bases between. CDR3 in amino acids: CASNRQATSTDTQYF. The CDR3 bases are TGTGCCAGCAACCGACAGGCTACTAGCACAGATACGCAGTATTTT.

The chain recombines TRBV15 with TRBJ2-2; no reliable D call. Deletions cut 5 bases from V and 1 base from J, with 5 bases between. Germline V gives CDR1 LNHNV, CDR2 YYDKDF (reference sequence). CDR3 length: 13 amino acids. CDR3 nucleotides: TGTGCCACCAGCCCCGAGAACACCGGGGAGCTGTTTTTT. Translation gives CATSPENTGELFF.

This clone has a single count. The junction departs from germline at one end; a sequencing error may be responsible. V is TRBV27 and J is TRBJ2-1, with a possible D match to TRBD2 (5 bases). The CDR3 totals 12 residues. CDR1 and CDR2 from the germline V gene are MNHEY and SMNVEV (reference sequence). The CDR3 sequence: CAGSLTRDEQFF. CDR3 sequence (DNA): TGTGCCGGCAGTCTGACGCGGGATGAGCAGTTCTTC.

The chain joins TRBV4-1 to TRBJ1-2; TRBD1 might be the D (5 bases). V lost 0 bases and J lost 3, with 11 bases in between. Germline V gene lookup returns CDR1 MGHRA and CDR2 YSYEKL. The CDR3 has 15 amino acids. The CDR3 reads CASSQDYGTDYGYTF. The CDR3 bases are TGCGCCAGCAGCCAAGATTATGGGACGGACTATGGCTACACCTTC.

The rearrangement links TRBV14 to TRBJ1-2, with 9 bases aligning to TRBD1. V shed 1 base, J shed 9 bases, and the junction held 6 bases outside the gene matches. The germline V gene has CDR1 SGHDN and CDR2 FVKESK. There are 14 residues in the CDR3. CDR3 sequence reads: CASSQVNTGGSYTF. The DNA of the CDR3 is TGTGCCAGCAGCCAAGTAAATACAGGGGGCAGCTACACCTTC.

This chain links TRBV18 with TRBJ2-1; perhaps TRBD2 as D (6 bases). This CDR3 has 14 residues. Trimming took 2 bases from V and 3 from J, leaving 8 bases between them. CDR1 is KGHSH and CDR2 is LQKENI in the germline V gene. The CDR3 coding sequence is TGTGCCAGCTCACCAGGGGGACTCTACAATGAGCAGTTCTTC. Protein: CASSPGGLYNEQFF.

Points on this clone: This sample includes further DNA sequences coding for the same CDR3. The rearrangement joins TRBV20-1 to TRBJ2-1; D gene unclear. CDR3 size: 11 residues. Germline V gives CDR1 DFQATT, CDR2 SNEGSKA (reference sequence). V shed 4 bases and J shed 2 bases, with 3 bases lying between them. Here the CDR3 reads CSATPYNEQFF. DNA of the CDR3: TGCAGTGCTACGCCCTACAATGAGCAGTTCTTC.

This clone was recorded once. The CDR3 is CASRPEREGWVEQFF. Here the CDR3 DNA reads TGTGCCAGCAGACCGGAGCGGGAGGGGTGGGTTGAGCAGTTCTTC. V gene TRBV27 combines with J gene TRBJ2-1; 10 nucleotides match TRBD2. Germline V gene lookup returns CDR1 MNHEY and CDR2 SMNVEV (reference sequence). CDR3 size: 15 residues. V shed 6 bases, J shed 9 bases, and the junction held 11 bases outside the gene matches.

CDR3 DNA: TGTGCCATCAGTGAGTCGACGGCGGGGAGCACAGATACGCAGTATTTT. This translates into CAISESTAGSTDTQYF. The chain carries TRBV10-3 and TRBJ2-3; D may be TRBD2 (6 bases). CDR1 and CDR2 (germline): ENHRY, SYGVKD. This CDR3 is 16 amino acids long. With 0 bases removed from V and 0 bases from J, the gap between germline ends came to 10 bases.

This chain uses TRBV18 with TRBJ1-2; 9 bases map to TRBD1. V was clipped by 4 bases and J by 6 bases; unmatched bases: 9. The CDR3 extends over 15 amino acids. Per the germline V gene, CDR1 is KGHSH and CDR2 is LQKENI. CDR3 in DNA: TGTGCCAGCTCACGCTCGGGACAGGGAGATGATGGCTACACCTTC. This gives the protein CASSRSGQGDDGYTF.

This clone has more than one count but fewer than ten. The CDR3 nucleotides are TGTGCCAGCAGTTTCCAAGGGTTAAAGGGGGAGACCCAGTACTTC. This gives the protein CASSFQGLKGETQYF. The rearrangement joins TRBV28 to TRBJ2-5; D perhaps matches TRBD1 (5 bases). CDR1 is MDHEN, CDR2 SYDVKM, per germline. The CDR3 spans 15 residues. V lost 3 bases and J lost 5, with 16 bases in between.

This clone was detected only once. The chain links TRBV14 to TRBJ2-1; a weak D match, TRBD1 (5 bases). CDR3 length equals 16 residues. V shed 0 bases and J shed 4 bases, with 13 bases lying between them. Germline V gives CDR1 SGHDN, CDR2 FVKESK. CDR3 nucleotide sequence: TGTGCCAGCAGCCAAGAAGGCCAGGGTCCTTACAATGAGCAGTTCTTC. Translated, it gives CASSQEGQGPYNEQFF.

The genes are TRBV20-1 and TRBJ2-7; D not certain. Germline CDR1 DFQATT, CDR2 SNEGSKA (reference sequence). CDR3 length: 11 residues. Trimming left V 3 bases short and J 4 bases short, with 7 bases between. In nucleotides, the CDR3 is TGCAGTGCTAGCCCGGAGTACGAGCAGTACTTC. It codes for CSASPEYEQYF.

The chain is built from TRBV7-9 and TRBJ1-1, with a tentative D call TRBD1 (5 bases). V dropped 2 bases and J dropped 5 bases, with 6 bases sitting between them. CDR1 is SEHNR and CDR2 is FQNEAQ in the germline V gene (reference sequence). The length of the CDR3 is 12 residues. CDR3: CASSLKGTEAFF. DNA for the CDR3: TGTGCCAGCAGCTTAAAGGGGACTGAAGCTTTCTTT.

The genes are TRBV21-1 and TRBJ2-1; TRBD2, as called in the table, went unchecked against the DNA. TRBV21-1 is reported as a pseudogene. The CDR3 has 20 amino acids. The chain's CDR3 is CASSLHPQLAGGRDDNEQFF. In nucleotides, the CDR3 is TGTGCCAGCAGCCTACACCCCCAACTAGCGGGAGGGCGGGACGACAATGAGCAGTTCTTC.

The gene calls are TRBV19 and TRBJ2-1; D is ambiguous. Germline assignment: CDR1 LNHDA and CDR2 SQIVND (reference sequence). The CDR3 runs 13 residues. V shed 1 base and J shed 10 bases, with 11 bases lying between them. CDR3 nucleotide sequence: TGTGCCAGTAGTATAGTAATAGGGCTCGAGCAGTTCTTC. It is translated as CASSIVIGLEQFF.

This sequence joins TRBV29-1 and TRBJ2-2; perhaps D is TRBD1 or TRBD2 (5 bases each). The CDR3 consists of 15 residues. Trimming left V 6 bases short and J 7 bases short, with 21 bases between. Germline V gives CDR1 SQVTM, CDR2 ANQGSEA. CDR3 sequence (DNA): TGCAGCGTCCCCTCTTTAGGGGACGTGAGCGGGGAGCTGTTTTTT. Its translation is CSVPSLGDVSGELFF.

The J gene is TRBJ2-5, the V gene TRBV5-6; D uncertain. CDR3 length: 14 residues. Trimming took 4 bases from V and 0 from J, leaving 10 bases between them. In germline, CDR1 is SGHDT, CDR2 YYEEEE. The CDR3 spells CASSPGSHQETQYF. The CDR3 DNA is TGTGCCAGCAGCCCCGGAAGCCACCAAGAGACCCAGTACTTC.

This chain uses TRBV3-1 (or the pseudogene TRBV3-2) with TRBJ1-1; 11 nucleotides line up with TRBD1. CDR1 LGHDT and CDR2 YNNKEL come from the germline V gene (reference sequence). CDR3 length equals 16 residues. V was clipped by 5 bases and J by 5 bases; unmatched bases: 10. The CDR3 DNA reads as TGTGCCAGCAGCTACGTACCGGGACAGGGGGAGACTGAAGCTTTCTTT. Residues: CASSYVPGQGETEAFF.

This chain connects TRBV30 to TRBJ1-1, with unresolved D. This CDR3 is 11 amino acids long. V dropped 1 base and J dropped 10 bases, with 10 bases sitting between them. Germline V gene lookup returns CDR1 GTSNPN and CDR2 SVGIG (reference sequence). The CDR3 sequence is CAWSAGDRAFF. The CDR3 DNA follows: TGTGCCTGGAGTGCTGGGGATAGAGCTTTCTTT.

The chain carries TRBV18 and TRBJ2-7; tentative D call: TRBD2 (6 bases). CDR1 and CDR2 (germline): KGHSH, LQKENI. CDR3 size: 14 residues. Trimming removed 6 bases from V and 3 bases from J, with 15 bases in between. The CDR3 bases are TGTGCCAGCTCGGAGGGGCAGGGACTCTACGAGCAGTACTTC. The encoded protein is CASSEGQGLYEQYF. Full variable domain (outside the CDR3, taken from reference TRBV18 and TRBJ2-7): NAGVMQNPRHLVRRRGQEARLRCSPMKGHSHVYWYRQLPEEGLKFMVYLQKENIIDESGMPKERFSAEFPKEGPSILRIQQVVRGDSAAYFCASSEGQGLYEQYFGPGTRLTVT.

This rearrangement joins TRBV4-1 to TRBJ2-3; the D is unclear. Germline V gene lookup returns CDR1 MGHRA and CDR2 YSYEKL. The CDR3 is made up of 14 amino acids. V was clipped by 0 bases and J by 5 bases, with 9 bases between them. CDR3 protein: CASSQDLPEDTQYF. The CDR3 bases are TGCGCCAGCAGCCAAGATCTTCCCGAAGATACGCAGTATTTT.

The chain has TRBV5-8 and TRBJ2-7; D is unclear. Trimming took off 2 bases at V and 9 bases at J, with 15 bases between the two ends. CDR1 and CDR2 from the germline V gene are SGHTS and YDEGEE. This CDR3 is built from 13 residues. The DNA of the CDR3 is TGTGCCAGCAGCTTCCCGCTCCTCCCGGGGCAGTACTTC. It translates to CASSFPLLPGQYF.

The table lists this clone with a count of one. The CDR3 spells CASSAGQGNSPLHF. DNA for the CDR3: TGTGCCAGCAGTGCTGGACAGGGAAATTCACCCCTCCACTTT. This rearrangement joins TRBV2 to TRBJ1-6, with 8 nucleotides matching TRBD1. Germline CDR1 SNHLY, CDR2 FYNNEI. This CDR3 region has 14 residues. V was clipped by 4 bases and J by 7 bases; unmatched bases: 3.

In its sample, this clone was seen once. V and J are TRBV7-2 and TRBJ2-7; 7 bases match TRBD2. CDR1 is SGHTA, CDR2 FQGNSA, per germline. The CDR3 has 14 amino acids. V gave up 4 bases and J gave up 3 bases; unmatched junction bases: 6. The CDR3 region has the DNA TGTGCCAGCAGCTCGGGACTATCACTCTACGAGCAGTACTTC. This encodes CASSSGLSLYEQYF.

The rearrangement uses TRBV5-1 and TRBJ2-1; D is undetermined. This CDR3 has 13 amino acids. CDR1 and CDR2 from the germline V gene are SGHRS and YFSETQ. With 6 bases removed from V and 3 bases from J, the gap between germline ends came to 10 bases. The CDR3 bases are TGCGCCAGCACGAGGAGTGACTACAATGAGCAGTTCTTC. Its translation is CASTRSDYNEQFF.

V usage is TRBV4-2 and J usage is TRBJ2-7, with TRBD2 identical over 11 bases. The CDR3 spans 18 residues. CDR1 and CDR2 (germline): LGHNA, YNFKEQ. Trimming removed 7 bases from V and 2 bases from J; junction bases left unmatched: 16. The CDR3: CASNDPYRTSGYTYEQYF. Written as DNA, the CDR3 is TGTGCCAGCAATGATCCCTATAGGACTAGCGGGTACACCTACGAGCAGTACTTC.